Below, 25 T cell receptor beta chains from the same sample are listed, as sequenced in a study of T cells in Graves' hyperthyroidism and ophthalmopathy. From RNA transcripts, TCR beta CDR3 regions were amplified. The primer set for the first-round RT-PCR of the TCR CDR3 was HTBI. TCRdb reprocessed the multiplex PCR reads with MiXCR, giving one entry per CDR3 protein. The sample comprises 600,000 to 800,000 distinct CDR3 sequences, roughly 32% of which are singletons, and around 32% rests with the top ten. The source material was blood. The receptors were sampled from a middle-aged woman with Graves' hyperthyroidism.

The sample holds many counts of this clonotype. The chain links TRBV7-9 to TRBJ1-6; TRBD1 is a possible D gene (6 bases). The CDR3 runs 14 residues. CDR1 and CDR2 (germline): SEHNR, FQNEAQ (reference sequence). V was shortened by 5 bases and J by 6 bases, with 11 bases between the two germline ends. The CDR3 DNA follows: TGTGCCAGCAGCCAGGACAGCCTTAATTCACCCCTCCACTTT. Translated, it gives CASSQDSLNSPLHF.

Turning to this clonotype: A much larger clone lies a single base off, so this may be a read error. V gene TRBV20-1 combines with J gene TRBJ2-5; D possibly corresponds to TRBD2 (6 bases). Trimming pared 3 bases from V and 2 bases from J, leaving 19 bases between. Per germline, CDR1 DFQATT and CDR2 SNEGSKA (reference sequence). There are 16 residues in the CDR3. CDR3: CSARPEDYTMQETQYF. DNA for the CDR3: TGCAGTGCTAGGCCCGAGGACTATACAATGCAAGAGACCCAGTACTTC.

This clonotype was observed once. CDR3 protein: CASTGTGDNEQYF. The CDR3 nucleotides read TGTGCCAGCACCGGGACAGGGGACAACGAGCAGTACTTC. The genes are TRBV25-1 and TRBJ2-7, with 10 positions matching TRBD1. This CDR3 comprises 13 residues. With 7 bases clipped from V and 5 bases from J, the junction kept 5 bases outside the gene matches. Germline V gives CDR1 MGHDK, CDR2 SYGVNS.

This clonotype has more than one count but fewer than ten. In DNA, the CDR3 is TGTGCCAGCAGCGCTTCCTCCAAGGGACTAGCGGGAGAATACTTC. It is translated as CASSASSKGLAGEYF. The rearrangement joins TRBV6-5 to TRBJ2-5; 14 positions agree with TRBD2. V trimming: 6 bases; J trimming: 14 bases; junction bases outside the gene matches: 14. This CDR3 has 15 amino acids. CDR1 is MNHEY, CDR2 SVGAGI, per germline.

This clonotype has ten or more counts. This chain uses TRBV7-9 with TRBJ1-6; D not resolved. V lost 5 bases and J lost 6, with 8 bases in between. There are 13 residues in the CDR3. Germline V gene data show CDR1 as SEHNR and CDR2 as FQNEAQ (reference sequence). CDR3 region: CASSLLLNSPLHF. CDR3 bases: TGTGCCAGCAGCCTTTTGCTTAATTCACCCCTCCACTTT.

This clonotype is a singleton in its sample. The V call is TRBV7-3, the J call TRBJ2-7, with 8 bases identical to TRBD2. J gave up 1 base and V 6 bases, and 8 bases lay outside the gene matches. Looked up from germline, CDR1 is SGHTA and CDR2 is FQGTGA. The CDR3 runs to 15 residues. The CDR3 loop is CASRIRERGSYEQYF. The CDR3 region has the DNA TGTGCCAGCAGGATTCGGGAGCGGGGGTCCTACGAGCAGTACTTC.

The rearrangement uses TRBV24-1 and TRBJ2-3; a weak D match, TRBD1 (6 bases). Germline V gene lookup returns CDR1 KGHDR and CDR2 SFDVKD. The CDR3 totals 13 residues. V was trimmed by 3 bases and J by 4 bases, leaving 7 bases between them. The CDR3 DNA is TGTGCCACCAGTGATGGACAGTCAGATACGCAGTATTTT. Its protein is CATSDGQSDTQYF.

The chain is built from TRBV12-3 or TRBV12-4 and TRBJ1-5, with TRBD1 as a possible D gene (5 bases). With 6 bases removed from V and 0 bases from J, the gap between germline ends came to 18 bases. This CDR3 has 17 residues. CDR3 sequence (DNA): TGTGCCAGCAGCGCAGACAGCAGCCCTTATAGCAATCAGCCCCAGCATTTT. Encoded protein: CASSADSSPYSNQPQHF.

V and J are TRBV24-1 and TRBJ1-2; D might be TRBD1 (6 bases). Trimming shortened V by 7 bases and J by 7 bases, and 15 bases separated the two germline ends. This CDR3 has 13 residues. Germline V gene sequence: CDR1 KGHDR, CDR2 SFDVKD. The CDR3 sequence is CATRAGGAGGYTF. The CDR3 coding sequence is TGTGCCACCAGAGCTGGGGGCGCGGGTGGCTACACCTTC.

The DNA for the CDR3 is TGCAGCGCCGAACACAGGAGCACAGATACGCAGTATTTT. It specifies CSAEHRSTDTQYF. The chain joins TRBV29-1 to TRBJ2-3; the D gene is possibly TRBD1 (5 bases). Germline V gene data show CDR1 as SQVTM and CDR2 as ANQGSEA. CDR3 length: 13 amino acids. Trimming took off 7 bases at V and 0 bases at J, with 11 bases between the two ends.

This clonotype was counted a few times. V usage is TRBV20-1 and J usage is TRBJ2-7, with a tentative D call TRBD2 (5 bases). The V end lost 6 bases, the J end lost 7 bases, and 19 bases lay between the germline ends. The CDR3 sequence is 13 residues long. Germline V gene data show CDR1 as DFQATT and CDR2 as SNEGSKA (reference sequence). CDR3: CSARGSPRGEQYF. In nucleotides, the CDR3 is TGCAGTGCCCGAGGGAGTCCTAGAGGGGAGCAGTACTTC.

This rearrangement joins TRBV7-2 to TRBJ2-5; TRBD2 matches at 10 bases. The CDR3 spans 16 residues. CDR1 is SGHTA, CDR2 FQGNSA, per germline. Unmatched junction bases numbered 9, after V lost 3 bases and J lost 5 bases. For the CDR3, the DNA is TGTGCCAGCAGCTTGTTATCGGCTAGCGGGGGCGAGACCCAGTACTTC. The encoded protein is CASSLLSASGGETQYF.

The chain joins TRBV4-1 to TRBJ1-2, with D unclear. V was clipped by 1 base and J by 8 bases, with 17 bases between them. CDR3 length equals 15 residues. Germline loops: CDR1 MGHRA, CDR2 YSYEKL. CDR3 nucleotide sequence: TGCGCCAGCAGCCAAGTCGGCGTTCAAGGACCGGGCTACACCTTC. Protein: CASSQVGVQGPGYTF.

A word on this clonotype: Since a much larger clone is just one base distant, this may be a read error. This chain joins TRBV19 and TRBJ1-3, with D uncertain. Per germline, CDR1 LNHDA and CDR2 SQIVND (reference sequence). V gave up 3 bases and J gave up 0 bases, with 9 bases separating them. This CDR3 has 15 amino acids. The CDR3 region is CASSMAASSGNTIYF. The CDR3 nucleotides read TGTGCCAGTAGTATGGCGGCCAGCTCTGGAAACACCATATATTTT.

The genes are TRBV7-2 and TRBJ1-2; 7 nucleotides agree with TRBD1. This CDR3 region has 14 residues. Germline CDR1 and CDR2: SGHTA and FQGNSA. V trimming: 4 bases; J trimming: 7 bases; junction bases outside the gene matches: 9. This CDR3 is CASSYYRGYGGYTF. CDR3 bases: TGTGCCAGCAGCTACTACAGGGGCTACGGTGGCTACACCTTC.

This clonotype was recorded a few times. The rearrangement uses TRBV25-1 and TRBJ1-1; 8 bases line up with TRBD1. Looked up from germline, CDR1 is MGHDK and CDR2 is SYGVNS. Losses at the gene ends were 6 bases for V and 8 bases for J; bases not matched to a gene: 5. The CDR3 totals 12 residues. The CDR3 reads CASRTGEQEAFF. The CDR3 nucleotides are TGTGCCAGCAGGACAGGGGAACAAGAAGCTTTCTTT.

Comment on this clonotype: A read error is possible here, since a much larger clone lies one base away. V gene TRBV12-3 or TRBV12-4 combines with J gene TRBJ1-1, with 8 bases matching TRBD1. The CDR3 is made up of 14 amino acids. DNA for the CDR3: TGTGCCGGCAGTTTCGACAGGGGATTAGCTGAAGCTTTCTTT. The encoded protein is CAGSFDRGLAEAFF.

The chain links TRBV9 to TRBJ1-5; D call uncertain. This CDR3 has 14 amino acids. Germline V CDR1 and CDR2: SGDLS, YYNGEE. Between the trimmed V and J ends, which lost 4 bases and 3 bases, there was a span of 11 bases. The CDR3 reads CASSKDGNNQPQHF. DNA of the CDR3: TGTGCCAGCAGCAAAGACGGAAACAATCAGCCCCAGCATTTT. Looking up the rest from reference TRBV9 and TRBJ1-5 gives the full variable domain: DSGVTQTPKHLITATGQRVTLRCSPRSGDLSVYWYQQSLDQGLQFLIQYYNGEERAKGNILERFSAQQFPDLHSELNLSSLELGDSALYFCASSKDGNNQPQHFGDGTRLSIL.

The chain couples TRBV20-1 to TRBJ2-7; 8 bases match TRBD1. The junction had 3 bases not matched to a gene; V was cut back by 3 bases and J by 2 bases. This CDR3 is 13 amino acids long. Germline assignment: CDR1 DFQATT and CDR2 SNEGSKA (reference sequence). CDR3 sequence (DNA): TGCAGTGCTAGCCCGGGACAGGCCTACGAGCAGTACTTC. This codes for CSASPGQAYEQYF.

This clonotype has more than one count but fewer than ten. The CDR3 protein is CASSFKHFQQPGTRNTEAFF. Written as DNA, the CDR3 is TGTGCCAGCAGCTTCAAACATTTTCAACAGCCAGGGACACGAAACACTGAAGCTTTCTTT. V and J are TRBV7-9 and TRBJ1-1; maybe TRBD1 (6 bases). Trimming shortened V by 3 bases and J by 2 bases, and 28 bases separated the two germline ends. The CDR3 contains 20 residues. Germline V gene data show CDR1 as SEHNR and CDR2 as FQNEAQ (reference sequence).

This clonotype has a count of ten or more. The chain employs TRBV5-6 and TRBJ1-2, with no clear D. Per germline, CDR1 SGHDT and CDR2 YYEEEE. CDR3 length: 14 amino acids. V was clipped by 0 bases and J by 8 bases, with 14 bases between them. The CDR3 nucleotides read TGTGCCAGCAGCTTGGGGGCGGTAACCTACGGCTACACCTTC. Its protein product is CASSLGAVTYGYTF.

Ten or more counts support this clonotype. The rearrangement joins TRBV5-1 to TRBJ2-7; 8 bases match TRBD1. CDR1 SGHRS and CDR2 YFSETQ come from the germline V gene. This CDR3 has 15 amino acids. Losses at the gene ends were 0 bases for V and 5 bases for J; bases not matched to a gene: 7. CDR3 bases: TGCGCCAGCAGCTTGGCGACAGGGGCTCGGCACGAGCAGTACTTC. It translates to CASSLATGARHEQYF.

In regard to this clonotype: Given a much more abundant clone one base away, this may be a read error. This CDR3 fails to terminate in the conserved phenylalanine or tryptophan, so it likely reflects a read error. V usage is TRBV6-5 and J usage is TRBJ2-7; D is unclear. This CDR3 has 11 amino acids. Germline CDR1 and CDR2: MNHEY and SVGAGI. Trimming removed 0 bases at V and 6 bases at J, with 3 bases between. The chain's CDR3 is CASSYSSEQYL. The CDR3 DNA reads TGTGCCAGCAGTTACTCTAGCGAGCAGTACCTC.

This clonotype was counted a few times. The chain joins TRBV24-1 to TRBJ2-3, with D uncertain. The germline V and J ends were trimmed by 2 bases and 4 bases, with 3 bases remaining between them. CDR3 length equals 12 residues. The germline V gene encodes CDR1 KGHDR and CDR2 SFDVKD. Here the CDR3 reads CATSDYADTQYF. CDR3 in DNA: TGTGCCACCAGTGATTATGCAGATACGCAGTATTTT.

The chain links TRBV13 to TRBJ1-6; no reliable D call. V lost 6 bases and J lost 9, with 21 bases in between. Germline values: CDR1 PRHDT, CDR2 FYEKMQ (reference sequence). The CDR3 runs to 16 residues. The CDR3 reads CASSARTPLIISPLHF. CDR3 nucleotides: TGTGCCAGCAGTGCCAGGACGCCCCTTATAATTTCACCCCTCCACTTT.